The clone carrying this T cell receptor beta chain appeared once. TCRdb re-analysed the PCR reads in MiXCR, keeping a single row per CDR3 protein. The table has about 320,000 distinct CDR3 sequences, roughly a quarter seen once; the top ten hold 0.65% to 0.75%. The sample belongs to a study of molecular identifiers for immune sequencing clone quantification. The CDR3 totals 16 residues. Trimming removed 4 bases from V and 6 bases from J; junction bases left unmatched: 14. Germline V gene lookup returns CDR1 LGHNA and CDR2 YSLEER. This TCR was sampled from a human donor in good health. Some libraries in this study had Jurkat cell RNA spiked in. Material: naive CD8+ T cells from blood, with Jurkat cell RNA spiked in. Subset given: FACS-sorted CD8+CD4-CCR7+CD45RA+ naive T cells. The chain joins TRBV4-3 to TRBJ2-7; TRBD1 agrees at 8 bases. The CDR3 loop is CASSRDLTGQGLEQYF. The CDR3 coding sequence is TGCGCCAGCAGCCGAGATCTTACAGGACAGGGTCTCGAGCAGTACTTC.